The rows below give T cell receptor beta chains drawn from one sample of a study of tumor-infiltrating lymphocytes in oesophageal squamous cell carcinoma. TCRdb analysed the PCR reads with MiXCR anew, one entry per CDR3 protein. Among roughly 10,000 distinct CDR3 sequences listed, roughly 61% were seen once. Material: esophageal tumor tissue. The origin of the receptors is a female donor with esophageal squamous cell carcinoma. Each CDR3 is given with its conserved first and last residue. The D gene is left open where the match is weak. A clone size is listed for some rows: how often the clone was seen (once, few, many), or a class if it is expanded.

V gene	D gene	J gene	clone size	CDR3 DNA	CDR3 protein
TRBV7-9	TRBD1	TRBJ2-5	many	TGTGCCAGCAGCTCGGGACAGGGTTACGAGACCCAGTACTTC	CASSSGQGYETQYF
TRBV12-3/TRBV12-4	.	TRBJ1-4	.	TGTGCCAGCAGGCGCGGCAGGGATAGTGAAAAACTGTTTTTT	CASRRGRDSEKLFF
TRBV19	.	TRBJ2-1	.	TGTGCCAGTAGGCCGGCCGCGCAGGACGAGCAGTTCTTC	CASRPAAQDEQFF
TRBV7-4	.	TRBJ2-1	.	TGTGCCAGCAGCTCCGGGACTCACAATGAGCAGTTCTTC	CASSSGTHNEQFF
TRBV10-3	.	TRBJ1-2	.	TGTGCCATCAGTGAGTTTCACTCAGGGAACTATGGCTACACCTTC	CAISEFHSGNYGYTF
TRBV6-4	TRBD1	TRBJ1-2	.	TGTGCCAGCAGACCGGGACAGCCTGCCTATGGCTACACCTTC	CASRPGQPAYGYTF
TRBV7-6	TRBD1	TRBJ2-1	.	TGTGCCAGCAGCTTGGAACAGGGGGCGAATGAGCAGTTCTTC	CASSLEQGANEQFF
TRBV12-3/TRBV12-4	.	TRBJ1-1	.	TGTGCCAGCAGCCCACAGGGCATTGAAGCTTTCTTT	CASSPQGIEAFF
TRBV7-8	.	TRBJ2-7	few	TGTGCCAGCAGCATGGGATCTTCCACCTCCTACGAGCAGTACTTC	CASSMGSSTSYEQYF
TRBV7-4	.	TRBJ2-1	once	TGTGCCAGCGGTTTTAGCGCTGGGGAGCAGTTCTTC	CASGFSAGEQFF
TRBV6-1	.	TRBJ2-3	.	TGTGCCAGCAGTGAACGGGGGGATACGCAGTATTTT	CASSERGDTQYF
TRBV7-2	.	TRBJ2-1	once	TGTGCCAGCAGCCCATACGGCAGTGAGCAGTTCTTC	CASSPYGSEQFF
TRBV12-3/TRBV12-4	.	TRBJ1-5	.	TGTGCCAGCAGTTTGGGACATAAGAGCAATCAGCCCCAGCATTTT	CASSLGHKSNQPQHF
TRBV7-2	TRBD2	TRBJ2-1	few	TGTGCCAGCAGCTTCCTAGCGGGCCGTGGGGCCAATGAGCAGTTCTTC	CASSFLAGRGANEQFF
TRBV28	TRBD2	TRBJ2-3	.	TGTGCCAGCAGTTTCCTAGCGGGAACAGATACGCAGTATTTT	CASSFLAGTDTQYF
TRBV7-6	.	TRBJ2-5	.	TGTGCTAGCAGCTTATTAGCCTGGGAGACCCAGTACTTC	CASSLLAWETQYF
TRBV27	TRBD1	TRBJ2-2	medium-sized	TGTGCCAGCAGTATCGACAGGGGAAACACCGGGGAGCTGTTTTTT	CASSIDRGNTGELFF
TRBV12-3/TRBV12-4	.	TRBJ2-1	few	TGTGCCAGCAGTCCCCCAGGGAGTAATGAGCAGTTCTTC	CASSPPGSNEQFF
TRBV5-1	TRBD1	TRBJ2-1	once	TGCGCCAGCAGCTTGGATCCAGGGGGCGCTTACAATGAGCAGTTCTTC	CASSLDPGGAYNEQFF
TRBV20-1	TRBD2	TRBJ2-7	.	TGCAGTGCTGACCCCGATAGCGGGAGCTCCTACAATGAGCAGTACTTC	CSADPDSGSSYNEQYF
TRBV5-3	.	TRBJ2-6	.	TGCGCCAGCAGCTTGGGGCGCTCTGGGGCCAACGTCCTGACTTTC	CASSLGRSGANVLTF
TRBV11-2	TRBD2	TRBJ2-1	medium-sized	TGTGCCAGCAGCTTATCGCCTAGCGGGAGATGGGATGAGCAGTTCTTC	CASSLSPSGRWDEQFF
TRBV28	.	TRBJ2-7	few	TGTGCCAGCAGTCTCGGGACCACTATCTACGAGCAGTACTTC	CASSLGTTIYEQYF
TRBV2	TRBD2	TRBJ2-7	.	TGTGCCAGCAGTGAGGGGACTAGCGGGAGGGTCTACGAGCAGTACTTC	CASSEGTSGRVYEQYF
TRBV25-1	TRBD2	TRBJ2-3	many	TGTGCCAGCAGCTACGCGGGAGTTCCAGATACGCAGTATTTT	CASSYAGVPDTQYF
TRBV7-6	TRBD2	TRBJ2-7	.	TGTGCTAGCAGCTACGGGACTAGCGGCTACAATGAGCAGTACTTC	CASSYGTSGYNEQYF
TRBV7-8	.	TRBJ2-5	.	TGTGCCAGCAGCTTGTTTGAAGCGGTTCTCGAGACCCAGTACTTC	CASSLFEAVLETQYF
TRBV11-2	.	TRBJ2-2	.	TGTGCCAGCAGAACAGAGTACAGGGTGGACACCGGGGAGCTGTTTTTT	CASRTEYRVDTGELFF
TRBV7-2	.	TRBJ1-2	.	TGTGCCAGCAGCTTAGAGGGCAGGGCGGGTGGCTATGGCTACACCTTC	CASSLEGRAGGYGYTF
TRBV6-2/TRBV6-3	TRBD2	TRBJ2-5	.	TGTGCCAACAGACCTTGGGCTAGCGGGAGAGAGCAGTACTTC	CANRPWASGREQYF
TRBV7-3	TRBD1	TRBJ2-5	.	TGTGCCAGCAGCCTGACAGGGGACGGGGAGACCCAGTACTTC	CASSLTGDGETQYF
TRBV7-8	.	TRBJ2-1	.	TGTGCCAGCAGCTTAGTCCAGGCGGAATGGTTGGTCAATGAGCAGTTCTTC	CASSLVQAEWLVNEQFF
TRBV6-5	.	TRBJ2-5	.	TGTGCCAGCAGTTACGACAGCCGGCCACGAGAGACCCAGTACTTC	CASSYDSRPRETQYF
TRBV7-2	.	TRBJ1-1	.	TGTGCCAGCAGTTCCCAGACTTACACTGAAGCTTTCTTT	CASSSQTYTEAFF
TRBV4-3	.	TRBJ2-3	.	TGCGCCAGCAGCCAAGATGGGGGGACAGATACGCAGTATTTT	CASSQDGGTDTQYF
TRBV12-5	TRBD2	TRBJ2-7	.	TGTGCTAGTGTCCACCCCGGGACACGGCCTTCCGGGACTAGCGGGTGCTGGTGCTACGAGCAGTACTTC	CASVHPGTRPSGTSGCWCYEQYF
TRBV6-1	TRBD1	TRBJ2-1	.	TGTGCCAGCAGTGAAATGGGGACAGCCTACAATGAGCAGTTCTTC	CASSEMGTAYNEQFF
TRBV6-8	.	TRBJ2-1	.	TGTGCCAGCAGTTACGACAAGTACGGCAACAATGAGCAGTTCTTC	CASSYDKYGNNEQFF
TRBV7-9	.	TRBJ2-6	.	TGTGCCAGCAGCTTAACCGGCAACGTCCTGACTTTC	CASSLTGNVLTF
TRBV7-6	TRBD1	TRBJ1-1	.	TGTGCCAGCAGCTTCGACAGGGACACTGAAGCTTTCTTT	CASSFDRDTEAFF
TRBV12-3/TRBV12-4	TRBD2	TRBJ2-5	few	TGTGCCAGCAGTCTCCGGACTAGGTCCAAAGAGACCCAGTACTTC	CASSLRTRSKETQYF
TRBV7-6	TRBD1	TRBJ1-6	few	TGTGCTAGCAGCTTAGGACAGGCCGGGTCACCCCTCCACTTT	CASSLGQAGSPLHF
TRBV7-6	.	TRBJ2-5	.	TGTGCTAGCAGCTCTACGGGGTATCAAGAGACCCAGTACTTC	CASSSTGYQETQYF
TRBV7-6	TRBD2	TRBJ2-1	many	TGTGCCAGCAGTTCCACTAGCGAAAGCTCCTACAATGAGCAGTTCTTC	CASSSTSESSYNEQFF
TRBV5-6	.	TRBJ1-6	.	TGTGCCAGCAGCTTCAGGGGTGGTGATTCACCCCTCCACTTT	CASSFRGGDSPLHF
TRBV7-6	.	TRBJ2-1	.	TGTGCTAGCAGCTTATTCCCCGGGTACTATGAGCAGTTCTTC	CASSLFPGYYEQFF
TRBV7-3	.	TRBJ2-3	.	TGTGCCAGCAGCGTAGGGTGGACAGTCAGCACAGATACGCAGTATTTT	CASSVGWTVSTDTQYF